This T cell receptor beta chain was documented in a study of OX40 agonist ivuxolimab in advanced cancers. With respect to the entire study: Ivuxolimab, which targeted the costimulatory receptor OX40 (CD134), was an agonistic, fully human IgG2 monoclonal antibody. Intravenous ivuxolimab was administered to patients every 2 weeks at six dose levels: 0.01, 0.1, 0.3, 1.5, 3 and 10 mg/kg. Among the roughly 50 dose-escalation patients, around 19 had hepatocellular carcinoma, around 15 melanoma, 9 renal cell carcinoma and 9 head and neck cancer. In the dose-escalation cohort, nearly 85% of patients were male, and the mean age was around 65 years with a range of roughly 23 to 79. Patients were allowed to have had prior anti-PD-1, anti-PD-L1 or anti-CTLA-4 therapy, and 40% of the dose-escalation patients had been treated with checkpoint inhibitors. Partial responses were achieved by three dose-escalation patients, of whom one had hepatocellular carcinoma and two had cutaneous melanoma. The point of sequencing TCRbeta in the periphery was to test whether ivuxolimab changed TCR sequence diversity and drove clonal T-cell expansion. The paper reports the monotherapy dose-escalation portion (N of about 54 patients) of the phase I ivuxolimab trial. Beyond this particular receptor, the publication reports: Low levels of normalized T-cell clonal expansion were also seen in some nonresponding patients. In the 0.1-3.0 mg/kg groups, partial responders were among the patients with the lowest normalized peripheral clonal expansion, particularly in CD8+ T cells. Antigen specificity was not determined for the clonally expanded peripheral T cells. At doses of 0.1 to 3.0 mg/kg, clonal expansion of both CD4+ and CD8+ T cells in blood was seen between baseline and week 6. After ivuxolimab, CD8+ T cells had more expanded clones than CD4+ T cells on average.

Taken from cysteine to phenylalanine, the CDR3 has 17 residues. Of the read, only the CDR3 DNA is kept; its 51 bases are in frame from base 1. Compared with germline, V lacks 0 bases and J lacks 3 bases; bases without a gene match: 6. From the germline V gene, CDR1 is LGHNA and CDR2 is YSLEER. Patients with autoimmune disease history or receiving systemic immunosuppression were excluded from the trial. In every dose cohort, peripheral blood was drawn for TCR sequencing at baseline, cycle 4 day 1, and cycle 7 day 1. Samples were obtained from an open-label, multicenter, first-in-human phase I dose-escalation trial of ivuxolimab. Adults with locally advanced or metastatic head and neck squamous cell, hepatocellular, melanoma or renal cell carcinoma were enrolled in the trial. Before TCR sequencing, CD4+ T cells and CD8+ T cells from peripheral blood were sorted into separate populations. For sequencing of the TCRbeta CDR3 region, genomic DNA was extracted from the sorted cells. The immunoSEQ Assay was used to sequence the TCRbeta CDR3 regions. The source is immuneACCESS, and TCRdb retained only in-frame sequences with V and J called. Part of the clones is not carried over; for the studies checked, unresolved V genes explain less than half of this, and the remainder is unexplained. Recorded for this sample are fewer than 65,000 clones; around 90% of them occurred a single time. The ten largest account for just under 0.35% of the sample.

A remark on this clone: The clone's antigen remains unknown. There are no base qualities to consult, and no much larger clone falls within one base.

The sample consisted of CD4+ or CD8+ T cells sorted from blood, taken in a trial of the OX40 agonist ivuxolimab. This TCR was recovered from an adult with an advanced solid tumor such as melanoma, head and neck, liver or kidney cancer. In this chain, TRBV4-3 is recombined with TRBJ2-2; TRBD2 lines up with 8 middle nucleotides. The DNA is as follows: TGCGCCAGCAGCCAAGACCCAGCGGGGGCGCACACCGGGGAGCTGTTTTTT. This gives the protein CASSQDPAGAHTGELFF.